This T cell receptor beta chain appears in the sequencing data of a study of T cell responses to AZD1222 COVID-19 vaccine. Study at large: It was second doses at about 4 or about 12 weeks that were pooled.

Study conclusions and caveats: Sampled repertoires all dated from after the peak T cell response. Females made up more of the donors, who were largely white British, and clonal diversity may have come out too low.

The CDR3 is 13 amino acids. Germline V gives CDR1 SNHLY, CDR2 FYNNEI. V shed 3 bases and J shed 3 bases, with 8 bases lying between them. Points on this clone: Its antigen remains unidentified.

The repertoire was sequenced with immunoSEQ multiplex PCR; TCRdb's copy has only in-frame clones and lacks some. The sample records some 130,000 clones, 93% being singletons. The sequence derives from an adult in good health. V and J are TRBV2 and TRBJ2-5; D is ambiguous. Sequences were derived from peripheral blood, sampled on day 0 of AZD1222 vaccination. Written as DNA, the CDR3 is TGTGCCAGCAGTGACTTCAGCGAAGAGACCCAGTACTTC. Translated: CASSDFSEETQYF.